This T cell receptor (beta chain) was captured in a study of cytomegalovirus exposure and HLA in healthy donors. The overall study: Of roughly 400 genotyped donors, more than 70% clustered with self-reported Caucasian donors. Broader study findings: The study dropped some indistinguishable V segments, TRBV6-2 and TRBV6-3 among them. Prediction of most subjects' HLA-A and HLA-B alleles by TCR beta sequences was reportedly accurate. According to an earlier analysis, most TCR beta V segments yielded productive rearrangements about 90% or about 30% of the time.

With regard to this clone: Its target is not known.

The primer mix had 60 Vbeta and 13 Jbeta primers. Sequenced by immunoSEQ multiplex PCR; TCRdb stores in-frame clones only, minus some. The sample shows 97,000 or so clones, approximately 70% of them seen only once. From germline, CDR1 is LNHDA and CDR2 SQIVND (reference sequence). CDR3 length equals 14 residues. V was pared by 5 bases and J by 3 bases, with 7 bases of the junction left unmatched. Sequencing input: PBMCs. This TCR was sampled from a middle-aged man in good health and CMV-seronegative. The chain uses TRBV19 and TRBJ2-7; the match to TRBD1 covers 7 bases. The CDR3 protein is CASSAIDRVYEQYF. The CDR3 nucleotides read TGTGCCAGTAGTGCCATAGACAGGGTCTACGAGCAGTACTTC. Together with reference TRBV19 and TRBJ2-7, the CDR3 gives the full variable domain: DGGITQSPKYLFRKEGQNVTLSCEQNLNHDAMYWYRQDPGQGLRLIYYSQIVNDFQKGDIAEGYSVSREKKESFPLTVTSAQKNPTAFYLCASSAIDRVYEQYFGPGTRLTVT.